Below are 25 T cell receptor beta chains sequenced from a single sample in a study of blood T cell repertoires in COVID-19. Some clones are missing from TCRdb's copy, which holds only in-frame ones; the method was immunoSEQ multiplex PCR. The table records approximately 91,000 clones, 87% of them present only once. The sequenced sample was peripheral blood. The receptors were gathered from a man between 65 and 79 years old with acute or convalescent COVID-19.

The chain combines TRBV3-1 (or the pseudogene TRBV3-2) with TRBJ2-5; TRBD2 aligns across 10 bases. The CDR3 contains 16 residues. CDR1 LGHDT and CDR2 YNNKEL come from the germline V gene (reference sequence). J was trimmed by 5 bases and V by 6 bases; bases with no gene match: 12. The CDR3 nucleotides are TGTGCCAGCAGACCCCCGGCCAGCGGGGGGGCGGAGACCCAGTACTTC. Protein product: CASRPPASGGAETQYF.

V usage is TRBV19 and J usage is TRBJ2-2, with a possible D match to TRBD1 (6 bases). Germline assignment: CDR1 LNHDA and CDR2 SQIVND (reference sequence). Trimming took off 6 bases at V and 4 bases at J, with 9 bases between the two ends. CDR3 size: 13 residues. This CDR3 reads CASSGQLTGELFF. As DNA, the CDR3 is TGTGCCAGTAGCGGACAGCTCACCGGGGAGCTGTTTTTT.

The V call is TRBV27, the J call TRBJ1-3, with D possibly matching TRBD1 (5 bases). This CDR3 comprises 14 residues. The V and J ends lost 7 bases and 0 bases respectively, with 10 bases between them. Germline CDR1 reads MNHEY; CDR2 reads SMNVEV (reference sequence). The CDR3 loop reads CASKTAISGNTIYF. Here the CDR3 DNA reads TGTGCCAGCAAGACAGCGATCTCTGGAAACACCATATATTTT.

The chain combines TRBV5-1 with TRBJ1-2; 11 positions match TRBD1. V was pared by 4 bases and J by 8 bases, with 10 bases of the junction left unmatched. Germline V CDR1 and CDR2: SGHRS, YFSETQ. The CDR3 has 15 amino acids. CDR3 nucleotides: TGCGCCAGCAGCGCAAGGGGACAGGGGGAGAGGGGCTACACCTTC. It yields the protein CASSARGQGERGYTF.

The genes are TRBV2 and TRBJ1-1; 8 bases are a match to TRBD1. The CDR3 extends over 13 amino acids. Germline CDR1 reads SNHLY; CDR2 reads FYNNEI. Trimming took 7 bases from V and 1 from J; bases not matched to a gene: 2. DNA of the CDR3: TGTGCCAGCAAACAGGGGGGGAACACTGAAGCTTTCTTT. Protein sequence: CASKQGGNTEAFF.

The gene calls are TRBV19 and TRBJ2-2; 9 positions match TRBD2. V dropped 7 bases and J dropped 5; count of bases not matched to a gene: 8. In germline, CDR1 is LNHDA, CDR2 SQIVND (reference sequence). The CDR3 contains 15 residues. The CDR3 bases are TGTGCCAGTAACGAGCGGGGGGTGATAACCGGGGAGCTGTTTTTT. Encoded protein: CASNERGVITGELFF.

This clone was found once. J is TRBJ1-1 and V is TRBV11-3; D is ambiguous. Germline V lookup: CDR1 SGHNT, CDR2 YENEEA. The germline V and J ends were trimmed by 0 bases and 3 bases, with 14 bases remaining between them. The CDR3 totals 16 residues. CDR3 bases: TGTGCCAGCAGCTTAGATATGAGAGGGTCGGACACTGAAGCTTTCTTT. It specifies CASSLDMRGSDTEAFF.

The rearrangement joins TRBV19 to TRBJ1-5; a weak D match, TRBD1 (5 bases). Germline V gene sequence: CDR1 LNHDA, CDR2 SQIVND (reference sequence). The CDR3 has 13 residues. Trimming removed 1 base from V and 7 bases from J, with 8 bases in between. The CDR3 protein is CASSIGGRQPQHF. The CDR3 region has the DNA TGTGCCAGTAGTATAGGGGGCCGGCAGCCCCAGCATTTT.

V gene TRBV30 combines with J gene TRBJ1-2; D not resolved. CDR1 is GTSNPN, CDR2 SVGIG, per germline (reference sequence). V was cut by 0 bases and J by 5 bases, with 7 bases left in between. The CDR3 runs 12 residues. CDR3 loop: CAWSVEGYGYTF. CDR3 sequence (DNA): TGTGCCTGGAGTGTAGAGGGTTATGGCTACACCTTC.

The chain carries TRBV27 and TRBJ1-4; D is perhaps TRBD1 (5 bases). The germline V and J ends were trimmed by 6 bases and 7 bases, with 9 bases remaining between them. There are 12 residues in the CDR3. The germline CDR1 and CDR2 sequences are MNHEY and SMNVEV (reference sequence). CDR3 coding DNA: TGTGCCAGCAGACCGCAGGGTGAAAAACTGTTTTTT. The encoded protein is CASRPQGEKLFF. Drawing the rest from reference TRBV27 and TRBJ1-4, the complete variable domain is EAQVTQNPRYLITVTGKKLTVTCSQNMNHEYMSWYRQDPGLGLRQIYYSMNVEVTDKGDVPEGYKVSRKEKRNFPLILESPSPNQTSLYFCASRPQGEKLFFGSGTQLSVL.

J is TRBJ2-5 and V is TRBV5-4; D unresolved. The CDR3 extends over 14 amino acids. Per the germline V gene, CDR1 is SGHNT and CDR2 is YYREEE (reference sequence). V was pared by 5 bases and J by 2 bases, with 13 bases between. The CDR3 loop is CASSLDHGQETQYF. CDR3 DNA sequence: TGTGCCAGCAGTCTAGACCACGGGCAAGAGACCCAGTACTTC.

This clone came up a few times. The chain has TRBV28 and TRBJ1-6, with D perhaps matching TRBD1 (6 bases). The CDR3 spans 15 residues. Germline V gives CDR1 MDHEN, CDR2 SYDVKM. The germline V and J ends were trimmed by 1 base and 2 bases, with 6 bases remaining between them. The CDR3 DNA reads as TGTGCCAGCAGTTTATCAGGGGCCTATAATTCACCCCTCCACTTT. Its protein product is CASSLSGAYNSPLHF.

The rearrangement uses TRBV7-3 and TRBJ1-1; TRBD1 matches 7 bases. The CDR3 totals 14 residues. V shed 9 bases and J 4 bases; nucleotides not matched to a gene: 11. Germline V gene lookup returns CDR1 SGHTA and CDR2 FQGTGA. CDR3 DNA: TGTGCCAGTAAGCTCGTCAGGGGGAGCACTGAAGCTTTCTTT. Protein: CASKLVRGSTEAFF.

The chain joins TRBV6-1 to TRBJ2-7, with 14 positions matching TRBD2. There are 18 residues in the CDR3. V gave up 0 bases and J gave up 2 bases; unmatched junction bases: 6. Germline values: CDR1 MNHNS, CDR2 SASEGT. CDR3 nucleotides: TGTGCCAGCAGTGAAGCCTTGACTAGCGGGGGGGCGGCCTACGAGCAGTACTTC. This encodes CASSEALTSGGAAYEQYF.

This sequence joins TRBV3-1 (or the pseudogene TRBV3-2) and TRBJ2-2; 7 positions agree with TRBD1. Per the germline V gene, CDR1 is LGHDT and CDR2 is YNNKEL (reference sequence). V trimming: 1 base; J trimming: 1 base; junction bases outside the gene matches: 0. The CDR3 spans 15 residues. CDR3 loop: CASSQGDRNTGELFF. The CDR3 nucleotides read TGTGCCAGCAGCCAAGGGGACAGGAACACCGGGGAGCTGTTTTTT.

This rearrangement joins TRBV3-1 (or the pseudogene TRBV3-2) to TRBJ1-4; D not certain. The CDR3 has 13 amino acids. Trimming left V 4 bases short and J 11 bases short, with 14 bases between. The germline V gene has CDR1 LGHDT and CDR2 YNNKEL (reference sequence). The CDR3 protein is CASSLRQGGKLFF. CDR3 DNA sequence: TGTGCCAGCAGCCTCAGGCAAGGAGGCAAACTGTTTTTT.

The DNA of the CDR3 is TGTGCCAGCAGCTTTTCGGGACAGGGAAACTATGGCTACACCTTC. Encoded protein: CASSFSGQGNYGYTF. The chain links TRBV3-1 (or the pseudogene TRBV3-2) to TRBJ1-2, with 9 nucleotides matching TRBD1. V shed 5 bases, J shed 2 bases, and the junction held 6 bases outside the gene matches. The CDR3 is 15 amino acids. In germline, CDR1 is LGHDT, CDR2 YNNKEL (reference sequence).

In its sample, this clone was seen a few times. The chain combines TRBV7-9 with TRBJ1-1; the match to TRBD1 covers 10 bases. In germline, CDR1 is SEHNR, CDR2 FQNEAQ (reference sequence). V trimming: 5 bases; J trimming: 11 bases; junction bases outside the gene matches: 14. This CDR3 contains 15 residues. The CDR3: CASSTRGTGDFPAFF. As DNA, the CDR3 is TGTGCCAGCAGCACAAGAGGGACAGGGGACTTTCCTGCTTTCTTT.

This clone appeared a single time. This chain links TRBV11-2 with TRBJ1-1; TRBD1 matches 9 bases. Trimming cost V 3 bases and J 0 bases; bases outside gene matches: 5. Germline V gives CDR1 SGHAT, CDR2 FQNNGV. This CDR3 comprises 16 residues. CDR3 sequence reads: CASSFRTGALNTEAFF. CDR3 DNA sequence: TGTGCCAGCAGCTTTCGGACAGGGGCCTTGAACACTGAAGCTTTCTTT.

For the CDR3, the DNA is TGTGCCAGCAGCCGCGGATCCGCGAACACCGGGGAGCTGTTTTTT. This gives the protein CASSRGSANTGELFF. The chain links TRBV11-2 to TRBJ2-2; D not resolved. Trimming cost V 5 bases and J 0 bases, with 10 bases left between them. Germline loops: CDR1 SGHAT, CDR2 FQNNGV. The CDR3 is made up of 15 amino acids.

In DNA form, the CDR3 reads TGTGCCAGCAATCCGGGGGGCCTCATGAACACTGAAGCTTTCTTT. This translates into CASNPGGLMNTEAFF. This sequence joins TRBV27 and TRBJ1-1, with a tentative D call TRBD1 (6 bases). The CDR3 extends over 15 amino acids. Germline V gene sequence: CDR1 MNHEY, CDR2 SMNVEV (reference sequence). Trimming pared 7 bases from V and 0 bases from J, leaving 15 bases between.

This chain's CDR3 is CAWSVGAIGNTEAFF. The DNA of the CDR3 is TGTGCCTGGAGTGTTGGGGCGATCGGGAACACTGAAGCTTTCTTT. The rearrangement uses TRBV30 and TRBJ1-1; maybe TRBD1 (5 bases). V lost 0 bases to trimming and J lost 1 base, with 12 bases between them. Per the germline V gene, CDR1 is GTSNPN and CDR2 is SVGIG (reference sequence). This CDR3 region has 15 residues.

The genes are TRBV5-6 and TRBJ2-1; 7 nucleotides align to TRBD2. The germline CDR1 and CDR2 sequences are SGHDT and YYEEEE. V trimming: 0 bases; J trimming: 4 bases; junction bases outside the gene matches: 7. The CDR3 has 16 residues. The CDR3 is CASSLAGRGLYNEQFF. CDR3 nucleotide sequence: TGTGCCAGCAGCTTGGCGGGGAGGGGCTTATACAATGAGCAGTTCTTC.

The chain joins TRBV19 to TRBJ2-1; 7 bases align to TRBD2. The CDR3 runs to 13 residues. J was trimmed by 10 bases and V by 2 bases; bases with no gene match: 5. In germline, CDR1 is LNHDA, CDR2 SQIVND (reference sequence). This CDR3 is CASSIRAGDEQFF. The DNA for the CDR3 is TGTGCCAGTAGTATAAGGGCGGGGGACGAGCAGTTCTTC.

The chain couples TRBV5-8 to TRBJ1-3, with a possible D match to TRBD1 (5 bases). CDR3 length equals 15 residues. Per germline, CDR1 SGHTS and CDR2 YDEGEE. The V end was cut by 0 bases, the J end by 3 bases, with 10 bases between. The chain's CDR3 is CASSLDRSIGNTIYF. CDR3 in DNA: TGTGCCAGCAGCTTGGACAGGAGTATTGGAAACACCATATATTTT.